This is a list of T cell receptor beta chains from one sample in a study of control samples from healthy donors and cancer patients. The assay was immunoSEQ multiplex PCR, and TCRdb's table has in-frame clones only and misses some. The sample lists some 140,000 clones, more than 90% seen once, with approximately 11% in the top ten. Specimen: blood. The receptors here all came from a man between 25 and 39 years old in good health. Both conserved end residues are part of each CDR3. The D gene is left open where the match is weak. Expanded clones are given a class, and other clones once, few, many or no size at all.

j_call clone_size d_call v_call cdr3_nt cdr3_aa
TRBJ2-7 once - TRBV28 TGTGCCAGCTGCCGGCAGGGACTTTCCTACGAGCAGTACTTC CASCRQGLSYEQYF
TRBJ1-5 - TRBD1 TRBV18 TGTGCCAGCTCCTTCGGGACAGGGGGCAATCAGCCCCAGCATTTT CASSFGTGGNQPQHF
TRBJ2-7 - TRBD2 TRBV2 TGTGCCAGCAGTAGCCTCGAAGGACTAGCGGGAGGGCCTATGCATTTCGAGCAGTACTTC CASSSLEGLAGGPMHFEQYF
TRBJ2-7 - - TRBV18 TGTGCCAGCTCACAGGGGGAGGCCCTTTCCTACGAGCAGTACTTC CASSQGEALSYEQYF
TRBJ2-1 - - TRBV4-2 TGTGCCAGCAGCCTAAGTTGGAATGAGCAGTTCTTC CASSLSWNEQFF
TRBJ1-4 - - TRBV30 TGTGCCGGCTTAACATATCCGGGGGCGAGCACAACTAACGAAAAACTGTTTTTT CAGLTYPGASTTNEKLFF
TRBJ2-1 - - TRBV4-1 TGCGCCAGCGAATCCGGGACCCAAAGAAATGAGCAGTTCTTC CASESGTQRNEQFF
TRBJ2-7 - - TRBV6-1 TGTGCCAGCAGTGAAACGGCAGGGAGTGCGTACGAGCAGTACTTC CASSETAGSAYEQYF
TRBJ2-1 - - TRBV5-4 TGTGCCAGCAGCTTGGCCGGGAATGAGCAGTTCTTC CASSLAGNEQFF
TRBJ2-7 - TRBD2 TRBV13 TGTGCCAGCAGCCCAAATAGGGGGCCACTAGCGGGAAGGAGCTCCTACGAGCAGTACTTC CASSPNRGPLAGRSSYEQYF
TRBJ2-3 - - TRBV20-1 TGCAGTGCTAATTCCGGCGGTACGCAGTATTTT CSANSGGTQYF
TRBJ1-1 - - TRBV6-2/TRBV6-3 TGTGCCAGCAGTTCCCATAGACAGGCGAACACTGAAGCTTTCTTT CASSSHRQANTEAFF
TRBJ1-1 medium-sized TRBD1 TRBV5-4 TGTGCCAGCAGCTTGGGAGCGAGGGGGCGGGGGACTGAAGCTTTCTTT CASSLGARGRGTEAFF
TRBJ2-7 - TRBD1 TRBV28 TGTGCCAGCACCCAAACAGGGGGTGTTTCGCGGGAGCAGTACTTC CASTQTGGVSREQYF
TRBJ2-5 - TRBD2 TRBV6-2/TRBV6-3 TGTGCCAGCAGCCTCTGGACTAGCGGAGGGTTGGAGACCCAGTACTTC CASSLWTSGGLETQYF
TRBJ2-1 - TRBD1 TRBV6-2/TRBV6-3 TGTGCCAGCAGCCGGGACAGGGTTTACAATGAGCAGTTCTTC CASSRDRVYNEQFF
TRBJ1-3 - - TRBV30 TGTGCCTGGACGGGGGCGGGAAACACCATATATTTT CAWTGAGNTIYF
TRBJ1-4 - - TRBV27 TGTGCCAGCAGTTTATCCGGGGAGAGACCCGGTGAACTGTTTTTT CASSLSGERPGELFF
TRBJ1-3 - - TRBV11-2 TGTGCCAGCAGCTTAGTTTCCCGAATCTCTGGAAACACCATATATTTT CASSLVSRISGNTIYF
TRBJ2-7 once - TRBV6-1 TGTGCCAGCAGTGAAATTATGAGCGCGGGAGAGCAGTACTTC CASSEIMSAGEQYF
TRBJ1-1 - - TRBV7-8 TGTGCCAGCAACAAGGATATTATGAACACTGAAGCTTTCTTT CASNKDIMNTEAFF
TRBJ1-2 - - TRBV28 TGTGCCAGCAGTGGGACAACTAACTATGGCTACACCTTC CASSGTTNYGYTF
TRBJ2-1 - TRBD1 TRBV28 TGTGCCAGCAGTTTAGGACAGGGATACGGTTATGAGCAGTTCTTC CASSLGQGYGYEQFF
TRBJ2-7 once - TRBV2 TGTGCCAGCAGTGATGTACTTGGCGCAGTAGGATACGAGCAGTACTTC CASSDVLGAVGYEQYF
TRBJ2-5 - - TRBV3-1/TRBV3-2 TGTGCCAGCAGCCAAGTTAGGTTTGTCAGTGGATTTGTGGAGACCCAGTACTTC CASSQVRFVSGFVETQYF
TRBJ1-2 once - TRBV2 TGTGCCAGCATGTCCCGGCAGAACTATGGCTACACCTTC CASMSRQNYGYTF
TRBJ1-4 - - TRBV11-1 TGTGCCAGCAGCCCCGGAATAAATGAAAAACTGTTTTTT CASSPGINEKLFF
TRBJ1-2 - - TRBV5-1 TGCGCCAGCAGCTTGGAGGGCCTCGGGTATGGCTACACCTTC CASSLEGLGYGYTF
TRBJ2-1 - TRBD2 TRBV4-1 TGCGCCAGCAGCCAAGATAGACTAGCGGAAGGCGATGAGCAGTTCTTC CASSQDRLAEGDEQFF
TRBJ1-2 - TRBD1 TRBV5-1 TGCGCCAGCAGCTTGTCAGGGGGCAGGTATGGCTACACCTTC CASSLSGGRYGYTF
TRBJ2-7 - TRBD1 TRBV19 TGTGCCAGTAGTGTCATAGACAGGGTAAGCGAGCAGTACTTC CASSVIDRVSEQYF